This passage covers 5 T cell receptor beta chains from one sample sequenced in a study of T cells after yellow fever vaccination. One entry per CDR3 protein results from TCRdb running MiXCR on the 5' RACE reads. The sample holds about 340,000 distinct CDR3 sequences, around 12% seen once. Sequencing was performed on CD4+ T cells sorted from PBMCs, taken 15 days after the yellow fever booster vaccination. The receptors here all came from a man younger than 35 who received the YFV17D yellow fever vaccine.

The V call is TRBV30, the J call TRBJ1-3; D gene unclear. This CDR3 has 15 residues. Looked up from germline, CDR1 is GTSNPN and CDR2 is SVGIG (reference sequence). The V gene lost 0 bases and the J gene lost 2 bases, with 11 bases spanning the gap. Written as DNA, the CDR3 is TGTGCCTGGAGTGTAAAGGGAATGACTGGAAACACCATATATTTT. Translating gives CAWSVKGMTGNTIYF.

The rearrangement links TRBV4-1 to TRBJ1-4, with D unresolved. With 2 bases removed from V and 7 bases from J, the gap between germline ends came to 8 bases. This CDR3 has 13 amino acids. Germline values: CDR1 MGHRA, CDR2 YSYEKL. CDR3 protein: CASSQLRSEKLFF. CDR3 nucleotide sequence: TGCGCCAGCAGCCAACTAAGGAGTGAAAAACTGTTTTTT.

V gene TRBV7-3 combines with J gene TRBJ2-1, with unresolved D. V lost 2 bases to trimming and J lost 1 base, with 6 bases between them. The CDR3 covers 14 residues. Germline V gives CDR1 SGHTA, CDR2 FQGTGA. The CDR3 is CASSLGKSYNEQFF. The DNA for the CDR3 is TGTGCCAGCAGCTTAGGGAAATCCTACAATGAGCAGTTCTTC.

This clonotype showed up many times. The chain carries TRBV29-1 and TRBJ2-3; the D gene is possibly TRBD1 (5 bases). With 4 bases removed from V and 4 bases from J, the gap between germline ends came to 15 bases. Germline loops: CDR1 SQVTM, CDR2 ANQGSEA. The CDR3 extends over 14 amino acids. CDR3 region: CSVGGHLLADTQYF. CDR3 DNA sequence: TGCAGCGTTGGAGGACACCTGCTAGCAGATACGCAGTATTTT.

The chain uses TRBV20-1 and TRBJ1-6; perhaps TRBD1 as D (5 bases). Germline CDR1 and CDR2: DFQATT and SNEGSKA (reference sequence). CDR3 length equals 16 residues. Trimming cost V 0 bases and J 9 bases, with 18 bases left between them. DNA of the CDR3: TGCAGTGCTAGAGATGGGGGGGGGGTCGTAGGTTCACCCCTCCACTTT. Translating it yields CSARDGGGVVGSPLHF.